Each of the 19 T cell receptor beta chains below was sequenced from the same sample in a study of CD8 T cells in ankylosing spondylitis. Findings and limits, study-wide: It appeared that ankylosing spondylitis blood was characterized by a TCR beta motif of 8 or 9 highly homologous variants.

TCRdb re-called the 5' RACE reads with MiXCR, one entry per CDR3 protein. Of 330,000 or so distinct CDR3 sequences listed, 7.5% to 9% are singletons. These receptors have no known antigen. The sequenced material came from blood, either unsorted or a sorted T cell fraction (not recorded which). These receptor sequences come from a male donor with ankylosing spondylitis.

The V gene is TRBV28, the J gene TRBJ2-1; D remains ambiguous. Trimming left V 7 bases short and J 5 bases short, with 9 bases between. Germline CDR1 MDHEN, CDR2 SYDVKM. CDR3 length equals 12 residues. The CDR3 coding sequence is TGTGCCAGCACTGGCATTAACAATGAGCAGTTCTTC. Translation gives CASTGINNEQFF.

This clonotype has only a few counts. The gene calls are TRBV6-1 and TRBJ2-6; no firm D call. Between the trimmed V and J ends, which lost 3 bases and 0 bases, there was a span of 3 bases. Germline CDR1 MNHNS, CDR2 SASEGT. This CDR3 is 14 amino acids long. The CDR3 sequence is CASSDFSGANVLTF. The CDR3, as DNA: TGTGCCAGCAGTGACTTCTCTGGGGCCAACGTCCTGACTTTC.

This clonotype was recorded at least ten times. The genes are TRBV6-1 and TRBJ2-1; 7 bases map to TRBD2. The CDR3 has 16 amino acids. Germline CDR1 is MNHNS and CDR2 is SASEGT. V shed 5 bases and J 6 bases; nucleotides not matched to a gene: 13. This CDR3 is CASSPQRAGVGNEQFF. The CDR3 DNA reads TGTGCCAGCAGTCCACAACGGGCGGGAGTAGGCAATGAGCAGTTCTTC.

This clonotype was seen just once. The chain uses TRBV7-9 and TRBJ2-5; D is ambiguous. Germline values: CDR1 SEHNR, CDR2 FQNEAQ (reference sequence). V was pared by 1 base and J by 5 bases, with 8 bases between. CDR3 length: 13 residues. The CDR3 region has the DNA TGTGCCAGCAGCTTAGGAGGTTTGGAGACCCAGTACTTC. Its translation: CASSLGGLETQYF.

This clonotype appeared a few times. The rearrangement links TRBV3-1 to TRBJ2-1; D might be TRBD2 (6 bases). V lost 0 bases to trimming and J lost 0 bases, with 12 bases between them. CDR1 is LGHDT, CDR2 YNNKEL, per germline (reference sequence). The CDR3 spans 17 residues. In DNA, the CDR3 is TGTGCCAGCAGCCAAGACATAGCGGATTACTCCTACAATGAGCAGTTCTTC. Its protein is CASSQDIADYSYNEQFF.

This clonotype was counted ten times or more. The J gene is TRBJ1-6, the V gene TRBV12-3 or TRBV12-4, with D unresolved. Deletions cut 4 bases from V and 4 bases from J, with 5 bases between. This CDR3 spans 13 amino acids. The CDR3 region has the DNA TGTGCCAGCAGTTCGGGATATAATTCACCCCTCCACTTT. Translated, it gives CASSSGYNSPLHF.

The gene calls are TRBV9 and TRBJ2-3; tentatively, D is TRBD1 (6 bases). The length of the CDR3 is 15 residues. CDR1 is SGDLS, CDR2 YYNGEE, per germline. Trimming left V 2 bases short and J 4 bases short, with 14 bases between. The CDR3 region has the DNA TGTGCCAGCAGCGTGTTACAGGGTGTCGCAGATACGCAGTATTTT. This codes for CASSVLQGVADTQYF.

This clonotype appeared a few times. The chain uses TRBV11-2 and TRBJ2-5, with 8 bases matching TRBD2. The CDR3 is made up of 21 amino acids. CDR1 SGHAT and CDR2 FQNNGV come from the germline V gene. Trimming removed 1 base from V and 1 base from J; junction bases left unmatched: 20. CDR3 DNA sequence: TGTGCCAGCAGCTTAGGTCTTGGGTACGCGGGAGGACCAGGTCTCCAAGAGACCCAGTACTTC. Amino acids: CASSLGLGYAGGPGLQETQYF.

This clonotype was detected ten times or more. This chain connects TRBV4-2 to TRBJ1-1; TRBD1 matches at 8 bases. This CDR3 is built from 13 residues. Per germline, CDR1 LGHNA and CDR2 YNFKEQ. Trimming took 3 bases from V and 7 from J; bases not matched to a gene: 4. The CDR3 spells CASSQDRENEAFF. The CDR3 DNA follows: TGTGCCAGCAGCCAGGACAGGGAGAATGAAGCTTTCTTT.

The table lists this clonotype with many counts. The chain combines TRBV20-1 with TRBJ2-3; perhaps TRBD2 as D (6 bases). Per germline, CDR1 DFQATT and CDR2 SNEGSKA (reference sequence). Trimming pared 4 bases from V and 4 bases from J, leaving 15 bases between. There are 14 residues in the CDR3. The CDR3 sequence is CSATSAWGADTQYF. The CDR3 bases are TGCAGTGCTACCTCCGCTTGGGGGGCAGATACGCAGTATTTT.

This clonotype was seen a few times. The chain employs TRBV6-2 or TRBV6-3 and TRBJ2-7; 10 bases agree with TRBD2. Germline trimming cut 2 bases from V and 0 bases from J; bases unmatched to any gene: 4. From germline, CDR1 is MNHEY and CDR2 SVGEGT. This CDR3 is 16 amino acids long. The CDR3 nucleotides read TGTGCCAGCAGTTACCACGGACTAGCGGTCTCCTACGAGCAGTACTTC. Translation gives CASSYHGLAVSYEQYF.

There are a few counts of this clonotype. The rearrangement links TRBV5-1 to TRBJ2-3, with TRBD2 identical over 8 bases. Trimming at V came to 6 bases and at J to 6 bases, leaving 12 bases not matched to a gene. The germline V gene encodes CDR1 SGHRS and CDR2 YFSETQ. The CDR3 runs to 15 residues. The CDR3 loop is CASTILAEPPDTQYF. The DNA of the CDR3 is TGCGCCAGCACCATACTAGCGGAGCCCCCGGATACGCAGTATTTT. The full variable domain, rest sourced from reference TRBV5-1 and TRBJ2-3, is KAGVTQTPRYLIKTRGQQVTLSCSPISGHRSVSWYQQTPGQGLQFLFEYFSETQRNKGNFPGRFSGRQFSNSRSEMNVSTLELGDSALYLCASTILAEPPDTQYFGPGTRLTVL.

DNA of the CDR3: TGTGCCAGCAGCGTGAGAGCGGGGGCCGTATCGAATGAGCAGTTCTTC. Amino acid sequence: CASSVRAGAVSNEQFF. V gene TRBV9 combines with J gene TRBJ2-1; the match to TRBD2 covers 8 bases. Germline CDR1 reads SGDLS; CDR2 reads YYNGEE. Trimming cost V 2 bases and J 7 bases; bases outside gene matches: 11. This CDR3 comprises 16 residues.

This chain joins TRBV3-1 and TRBJ1-1, with D possibly TRBD1 on 5 matching bases. Trimming took off 4 bases at V and 5 bases at J, with 14 bases between the two ends. This CDR3 has 14 amino acids. The germline V gene has CDR1 LGHDT and CDR2 YNNKEL (reference sequence). In DNA, the CDR3 is TGTGCCAGCAGCCTAGGGGACTTGGGTACTGAAGCTTTCTTT. Its translation is CASSLGDLGTEAFF.

This clonotype appeared a few times. The chain has TRBV29-1 and TRBJ1-1; possible D gene TRBD1, 6 bases. Looked up from germline, CDR1 is SQVTM and CDR2 is ANQGSEA. V gave up 6 bases and J gave up 3 bases, with 20 bases separating them. The CDR3 consists of 15 residues. In DNA, the CDR3 is TGCAGCGTGGGGGGCGGTTGGGGCGGAGACACTGAAGCTTTCTTT. It yields the protein CSVGGGWGGDTEAFF.

Only a few counts were recorded for this clonotype. This chain links TRBV28 with TRBJ2-7, with TRBD1 as a possible D gene (6 bases). The CDR3 sequence is 12 residues long. The V gene's germline CDR1 is MDHEN and CDR2 SYDVKM. Trimming removed 9 bases from V and 0 bases from J, with 9 bases in between. CDR3 sequence: CASRTDSYEQYF. Here the CDR3 DNA reads TGTGCCAGTAGGACAGACTCCTACGAGCAGTACTTC.

This clonotype was counted only a few times. This chain joins TRBV6-5 and TRBJ2-2, with no clear D. Germline-derived CDR1 and CDR2 are MNHEY and SVGAGI. The CDR3 is 12 residues long. Trimming stripped 11 bases from V and 7 bases from J, with 14 bases between. CDR3 loop: CALGGNGGELFF. Written as DNA, the CDR3 is TGTGCCCTCGGTGGGAATGGCGGGGAGCTGTTTTTT.

There are many counts of this clonotype. V is TRBV5-1 and J is TRBJ2-1; 11 bases fit TRBD1. CDR1 is SGHRS and CDR2 is YFSETQ in the germline V gene. The CDR3 is 18 amino acids. Trimming took 4 bases from V and 2 from J; bases not matched to a gene: 11. Here the CDR3 DNA reads TGCGCCAGCAGCCCAGGAGCTTTGGGACAGGGGGCCTACAATGAGCAGTTCTTC. Translation gives CASSPGALGQGAYNEQFF.

The chain couples TRBV19 to TRBJ1-5; D gene uncertain. The CDR3 consists of 12 residues. CDR1 and CDR2 (germline): LNHDA, SQIVND (reference sequence). Trimming removed 3 bases from V and 8 bases from J, with 8 bases in between. The CDR3 DNA sequence: TGTGCCAGTAGTATGGCAGTGAAGCCCCAGCATTTT. It is translated as CASSMAVKPQHF.